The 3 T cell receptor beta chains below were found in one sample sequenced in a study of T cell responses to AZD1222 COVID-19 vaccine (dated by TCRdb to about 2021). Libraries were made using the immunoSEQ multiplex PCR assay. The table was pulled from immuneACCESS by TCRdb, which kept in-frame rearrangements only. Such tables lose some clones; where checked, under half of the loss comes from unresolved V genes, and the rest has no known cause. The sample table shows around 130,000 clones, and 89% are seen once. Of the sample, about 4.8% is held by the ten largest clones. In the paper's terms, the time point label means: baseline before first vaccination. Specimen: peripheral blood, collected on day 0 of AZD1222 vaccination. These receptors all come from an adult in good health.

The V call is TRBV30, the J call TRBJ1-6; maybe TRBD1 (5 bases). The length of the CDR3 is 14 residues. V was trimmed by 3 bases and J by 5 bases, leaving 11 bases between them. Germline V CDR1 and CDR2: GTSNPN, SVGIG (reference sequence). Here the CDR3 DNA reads TGTGCCTGGAGACTGGGGCGGCATAATTCACCCCTCCACTTT. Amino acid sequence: CAWRLGRHNSPLHF.

In nucleotides, the CDR3 is TGTGCCAGCAGCCCAGAGGAGTCCACCTTC. Translating gives CASSPEESTF. J is TRBJ1-2 and V is TRBV7-9; D not certain. This CDR3 comprises 10 residues. Between the trimmed V and J ends, which lost 5 bases and 13 bases, there was a span of 11 bases. Per germline, CDR1 SEHNR and CDR2 FQNEAQ (reference sequence). Supplemented by reference TRBV7-9 and TRBJ1-2, the full variable domain reads DTGVSQNPRHKITKRGQNVTFRCDPISEHNRLYWYRQTLGQGPEFLTYFQNEAQLEKSRLLSDRFSAERPKGSFSTLEIQRTEQGDSAMYLCASSPEESTFGSGTRLTVV.

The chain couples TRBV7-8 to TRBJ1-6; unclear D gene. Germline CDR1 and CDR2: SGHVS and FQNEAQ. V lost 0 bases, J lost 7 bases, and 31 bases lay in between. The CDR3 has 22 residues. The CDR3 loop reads CASSLARGSRGLPQITNSPLHF. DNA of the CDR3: TGTGCCAGCAGCTTAGCGCGAGGGAGTAGAGGGTTGCCCCAAATCACCAATTCACCCCTCCACTTT.